This TCR beta chain was sequenced in a study of vaccination effects on CD4 cells after COVID-19. Study results and limitations: Whether induced by infection or by vaccine, clones showed marked clonal contraction late after vaccination. Within healthy vaccinees, only 1 of 255 vaccine-induced clones displayed cross-reactivity with common cold coronaviruses. The study enrolled few convalescent patients and sampled no early post-infection timepoints.

The V end was cut by 4 bases, the J end by 6 bases, with 19 bases between. Germline V gives CDR1 SGDLS, CDR2 YYNGEE. This CDR3 has 16 amino acids. For this clone: Its antigen is unidentified.

Prior to sequencing, the ViraFEST assay stimulated PBMC with viral peptide pools, which expanded the antigen-specific CD4+ T cells. The authors isolated CD4+ T cells after 10 days of culture. Vaccine administered to participants consisted of two doses of either BNT162b2 or mRNA-1273. All vaccine recipients tested negative for nucleocapsid antibodies and had never contracted SARS-CoV-2 infection. Some clones are missing from TCRdb's copy, which holds only in-frame ones; the method was immunoSEQ multiplex PCR. The profile shows tens of thousands of clones, about 80% of them singletons. The material was CD4+ T cells from PBMCs cultured with HCoV-229E spike peptides, obtained after COVID-19 vaccination. The sequence derives from a human donor who received a COVID-19 vaccine. The V gene is TRBV9, the J gene TRBJ2-2; D is possibly TRBD1 or TRBD2 (5 bases each). Here the CDR3 reads CASSSPRGRPAGELFF. CDR3 bases: TGTGCCAGCAGCTCCCCCCGGGGACGTCCCGCCGGGGAGCTGTTTTTT.